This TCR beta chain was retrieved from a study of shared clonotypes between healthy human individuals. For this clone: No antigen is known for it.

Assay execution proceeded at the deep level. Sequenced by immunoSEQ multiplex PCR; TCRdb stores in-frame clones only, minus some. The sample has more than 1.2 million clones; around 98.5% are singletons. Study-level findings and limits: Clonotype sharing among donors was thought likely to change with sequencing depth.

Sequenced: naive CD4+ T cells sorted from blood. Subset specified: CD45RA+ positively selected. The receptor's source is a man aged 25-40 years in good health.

CDR3 sequence (DNA): TGTGCCAGCTCATTCGGCAGTCCACTCACTGAAGCTTTCTTT. This encodes CASSFGSPLTEAFF. The chain is built from TRBV18 and TRBJ1-1; D remains ambiguous. This CDR3 has 14 amino acids. Germline lookup yields CDR1 KGHSH and CDR2 LQKENI. V was pared by 5 bases and J by 4 bases, with 14 bases between.